These 26 T cell receptor beta chains share one sample of origin, sequenced in a study of shared clonotypes between healthy human individuals. Generated by immunoSEQ multiplex PCR, the TCRdb table keeps only in-frame clones and is missing some. Found here are 550,000 to 650,000 clones, roughly 95% of them singletons; the top ten hold less than 0.12%. Terminally differentiated effector memory CD45RA+ cells were left out of the naive CD8 fraction, which was CD45RO-negative and positively selected for CCR7. Sequencing was done on a sample of naive CD8+ T cells sorted from blood. The origin of the receptors is a woman between 25 and 40 years old in good health.

This sequence joins TRBV4-3 and TRBJ2-7; D is unclear. V lost 3 bases and J lost 5, with 5 bases in between. Germline V lookup: CDR1 LGHNA, CDR2 YSLEER. There are 11 residues in the CDR3. The CDR3 nucleotides are TGCGCCAGCAGCCAGGGAAACGAGCAGTACTTC. Protein product: CASSQGNEQYF.

The gene calls are TRBV7-9 and TRBJ1-1; 7 bases are a match to TRBD1. CDR1 is SEHNR, CDR2 FQNEAQ, per germline (reference sequence). The CDR3 sequence is 11 residues long. Trimming at V came to 6 bases and at J to 8 bases, leaving 3 bases not matched to a gene. The CDR3 here is CASRGQKEAFF. The CDR3 nucleotides read TGTGCCAGCAGGGGACAGAAAGAAGCTTTCTTT.

This chain links TRBV27 with TRBJ2-3; 8 nucleotides line up with TRBD2. Germline CDR1 reads MNHEY; CDR2 reads SMNVEV (reference sequence). V dropped 2 bases and J dropped 7; count of bases not matched to a gene: 5. CDR3 length: 14 residues. The CDR3 DNA is TGTGCCAGCAGTTTAATCGGGGGGGGGCATACGCAGTATTTT. Protein product: CASSLIGGGHTQYF.

This clone was seen a handful of times. CDR3 bases: TGTGCCAGCAGTCGAGACAGGAACTATGGCTACACCTTC. Encoded protein: CASSRDRNYGYTF. The rearrangement joins TRBV28 to TRBJ1-2; possibly TRBD1 for D (6 bases). V was trimmed by 5 bases and J by 2 bases, leaving 9 bases between them. The V gene's germline CDR1 is MDHEN and CDR2 SYDVKM. The length of the CDR3 is 13 residues.

This clone is a singleton in its sample. The chain couples TRBV27 to TRBJ1-1, with D possibly TRBD1 on 5 matching bases. Germline CDR1 and CDR2: MNHEY and SMNVEV (reference sequence). Trimming took 2 bases from V and 4 from J, leaving 8 bases between them. There are 13 residues in the CDR3. CDR3 sequence reads: CASSLAQGTEAFF. For the CDR3, the DNA is TGTGCCAGCAGTTTAGCGCAGGGCACTGAAGCTTTCTTT.

The chain employs TRBV12-5 and TRBJ2-5; D remains ambiguous. The V and J ends lost 8 bases and 5 bases respectively, with 6 bases between them. The CDR3 length is 10 residues. CDR1 and CDR2 from the germline V gene are LGHNT and FRNRAP. CDR3 residues: CASRRETQYF. CDR3 DNA sequence: TGTGCTAGTCGCCGGGAGACCCAGTACTTC.

The rearrangement uses TRBV13 and TRBJ2-7, with 10 bases matching TRBD1. Germline V gene lookup returns CDR1 PRHDT and CDR2 FYEKMQ (reference sequence). V shed 3 bases, J shed 5 bases, and the junction held 4 bases outside the gene matches. The CDR3 consists of 14 residues. The CDR3 spells CASSFGDRGHEQYF. DNA for the CDR3: TGTGCCAGCAGCTTTGGGGACAGGGGCCACGAGCAGTACTTC.

The chain combines TRBV19 with TRBJ2-3; D is perhaps TRBD1 (5 bases). Trimming cost V 5 bases and J 4 bases, with 16 bases left between them. The CDR3 consists of 15 residues. In germline, CDR1 is LNHDA, CDR2 SQIVND (reference sequence). The CDR3 spells CASSSGSMVADTQYF. CDR3 coding DNA: TGTGCCAGTAGTTCAGGGTCAATGGTAGCAGATACGCAGTATTTT.

In this sample, this clone turned up once. Other nucleotide sequences in the sample specify the same CDR3. The chain links TRBV27 to TRBJ2-2; possibly TRBD1 or TRBD2 for D (5 bases each). The CDR3 runs to 15 residues. Per germline, CDR1 MNHEY and CDR2 SMNVEV (reference sequence). Trimming left V 1 base short and J 1 base short, with 7 bases between. The CDR3 nucleotides are TGTGCCAGCAGTTTATTGGGGGTGAACACCGGGGAGCTGTTTTTT. This translates into CASSLLGVNTGELFF.

V and J are TRBV6-1 and TRBJ1-2, with D unclear. Germline V gene sequence: CDR1 MNHNS, CDR2 SASEGT. This CDR3 is built from 16 residues. Trimming took off 0 bases at V and 7 bases at J, with 18 bases between the two ends. The CDR3: CASSEARGEGTVGYTF. The CDR3 bases are TGTGCCAGCAGTGAAGCGCGCGGGGAGGGAACGGTTGGCTACACCTTC.

V gene TRBV30 combines with J gene TRBJ2-1, with D unclear. The V gene lost 3 bases and the J gene lost 0 bases, with 9 bases spanning the gap. The CDR3 runs 14 residues. Looked up from germline, CDR1 is GTSNPN and CDR2 is SVGIG (reference sequence). CDR3 residues: CAWSAGVSYNEQFF. CDR3 coding DNA: TGTGCCTGGAGCGCAGGAGTCTCCTACAATGAGCAGTTCTTC.

CDR3 region: CASSLSVRGEQYF. The CDR3, as DNA: TGTGCCAGCAGTTTAAGTGTACGGGGGGAGCAGTACTTC. The rearrangement uses TRBV27 and TRBJ2-7; tentative D call: TRBD2 (6 bases). CDR3 length equals 13 residues. Germline CDR1 is MNHEY and CDR2 is SMNVEV (reference sequence). Trimming left V 2 bases short and J 7 bases short, with 12 bases between.

The rearrangement uses TRBV2 and TRBJ2-7; D gene uncertain. Trimming removed 0 bases at V and 8 bases at J, with 17 bases between. Germline V gene sequence: CDR1 SNHLY, CDR2 FYNNEI. The CDR3 is 15 residues long. CDR3 coding DNA: TGTGCCAGCAGTGAAGCGGGTTGGGCCGGAGCGAAGCAGTACTTC. Amino acid sequence: CASSEAGWAGAKQYF. The entire variable domain, with the rest obtained from reference TRBV2 and TRBJ2-7, is as follows: EPEVTQTPSHQVTQMGQEVILRCVPISNHLYFYWYRQILGQKVEFLVSFYNNEISEKSEIFDDQFSVERPDGSNFTLKIRSTKLEDSAMYFCASSEAGWAGAKQYFGPGTRLTVT.

The V call is TRBV5-6, the J call TRBJ1-2, with a possible D match to TRBD1 (6 bases). Germline V gene data show CDR1 as SGHDT and CDR2 as YYEEEE. The V end was cut by 4 bases, the J end by 1 base, with 14 bases between. There are 15 residues in the CDR3. CDR3 nucleotide sequence: TGTGCCAGCAGCCCCGCCGGACAGATTAACTATGGCTACACCTTC. Its translation: CASSPAGQINYGYTF. Combining the CDR3 with reference TRBV5-6 and TRBJ1-2 gives the whole variable domain DAGVTQSPTHLIKTRGQQVTLRCSPKSGHDTVSWYQQALGQGPQFIFQYYEEEERQRGNFPDRFSGHQFPNYSSELNVNALLLGDSALYLCASSPAGQINYGYTFGSGTRLTVV.

The chain combines TRBV18 with TRBJ2-1; 13 bases are shared with TRBD2. V shed 3 bases, J shed 8 bases, and the junction held 10 bases outside the gene matches. CDR3 length: 17 residues. The V gene's germline CDR1 is KGHSH and CDR2 LQKENI. The CDR3 spells CASSPNKGLAGFDEQFF. The CDR3 bases are TGTGCCAGCTCACCGAACAAGGGACTAGCGGGATTCGATGAGCAGTTCTTC. Combining the CDR3 with reference TRBV18 and TRBJ2-1 gives the whole variable domain NAGVMQNPRHLVRRRGQEARLRCSPMKGHSHVYWYRQLPEEGLKFMVYLQKENIIDESGMPKERFSAEFPKEGPSILRIQQVVRGDSAAYFCASSPNKGLAGFDEQFFGPGTRLTVL.

Concerning this clone itself: Its ends do not fully match the called genes, so a read error is possible. The chain employs TRBV11-2 and TRBJ2-3, with 9 bases that match TRBD2. The CDR3 has 13 residues. CDR1 SGHAT and CDR2 FQNNGV come from the germline V gene. Here the CDR3 DNA reads TGTGCCAGCACCTTAGCGGGAGTGGATACGCAGTATTTT. Amino acids: CASTLAGVDTQYF.

J is TRBJ1-4 and V is TRBV5-4, with unresolved D. CDR1 and CDR2 from the germline V gene are SGHNT and YYREEE (reference sequence). This CDR3 region has 15 residues. V dropped 4 bases and J dropped 8 bases, with 18 bases sitting between them. The CDR3 reads CASSGPDLTREKLFF. CDR3 coding DNA: TGTGCCAGCAGCGGCCCGGACCTAACTCGGGAAAAACTGTTTTTT.

The chain uses TRBV11-2 and TRBJ2-7; D may be TRBD1 (6 bases). Germline V gene sequence: CDR1 SGHAT, CDR2 FQNNGV. V gave up 3 bases and J gave up 3 bases, with 15 bases separating them. This CDR3 is 15 amino acids long. CDR3 sequence (DNA): TGTGCCAGCAGCTTGCCCTCGACAGGTAGCTACGAGCAGTACTTC. It yields the protein CASSLPSTGSYEQYF.

The chain uses TRBV14 and TRBJ2-5; tentative D call: TRBD2 (6 bases). V lost 1 base and J 4 bases, leaving 10 bases between the germline ends. CDR3 length: 14 residues. Germline values: CDR1 SGHDN, CDR2 FVKESK. In DNA, the CDR3 is TGTGCCAGCAGCCAAGCGGAGGGGAGAGAGACCCAGTACTTC. As protein: CASSQAEGRETQYF. Using reference TRBV14 and TRBJ2-5 for the parts outside the CDR3, the full variable domain is EAGVTQFPSHSVIEKGQTVTLRCDPISGHDNLYWYRRVMGKEIKFLLHFVKESKQDESGMPNNRFLAERTGGTYSTLKVQPAELEDSGVYFCASSQAEGRETQYFGPGTRLLVL.

This chain connects TRBV27 to TRBJ2-2; D tentatively reads TRBD1 or TRBD2 (6 bases each). CDR1 is MNHEY, CDR2 SMNVEV, per germline (reference sequence). V lost 6 bases and J lost 4, with 15 bases in between. There are 15 residues in the CDR3. The CDR3 coding sequence is TGTGCCAGCAGCCCCGTAACGGGGGCCACCGGGGAGCTGTTTTTT. It codes for CASSPVTGATGELFF.

CDR3: CASSEFGTNAYEQYF. The CDR3 DNA follows: TGCGCCAGCAGTGAGTTCGGGACTAACGCCTACGAGCAGTACTTC. V gene TRBV10-1 combines with J gene TRBJ2-7, with 7 bases matching TRBD2. The CDR3 runs 15 residues. V lost 1 base and J lost 2; bases outside the gene matches: 5. Germline V gene data show CDR1 as WNHNN and CDR2 as SYGVQD (reference sequence).

This chain connects TRBV10-2 to TRBJ1-5; no firm D call. The V end lost 6 bases, the J end lost 5 bases, and 14 bases lay between the germline ends. The CDR3 loop spans 14 amino acids. Germline CDR1 and CDR2: WSHSY and SAAADI. For the CDR3, the DNA is TGCGCCAGCAGCTACGTTCAGGAACATCAGCCCCAGCATTTT. Its protein product is CASSYVQEHQPQHF.

The rearrangement links TRBV6-5 to TRBJ2-5; D call uncertain. The DNA end is more similar to TRBJ2-7, so the J call may be wrong. The CDR3 consists of 14 residues. The germline V gene has CDR1 MNHEY and CDR2 SVGAGI. This CDR3 is CASSYSDPAYEQYF. In DNA form, the CDR3 reads TGTGCCAGCAGTTACTCGGACCCGGCCTACGAGCAGTACTTC.

This chain links TRBV28 with TRBJ2-1; TRBD2 might be the D (6 bases). In germline, CDR1 is MDHEN, CDR2 SYDVKM. V gave up 3 bases and J gave up 0 bases, with 12 bases separating them. CDR3 length: 16 residues. The CDR3 DNA sequence: TGTGCCAGCAGTTTCAGGGACTCCATCTCCTACAATGAGCAGTTCTTC. Its translation: CASSFRDSISYNEQFF.

The CDR3 sequence: CASSDSLGGGYTF. CDR3 in DNA: TGTGCCAGCAGTGACTCTCTCGGGGGTGGCTACACCTTC. The chain uses TRBV6-4 and TRBJ1-2; possible D gene TRBD1, 5 bases. V was cut by 0 bases and J by 7 bases, with 9 bases left in between. Germline V gene data show CDR1 as MRHNA and CDR2 as SNTAGT. The CDR3 is 13 residues long.

V and J are TRBV6-5 and TRBJ1-6, with 9 bases that match TRBD1. There are 15 residues in the CDR3. The V gene end was trimmed by 5 bases and the J gene end by 9 bases; junction bases not matched to a gene: 8. The V gene's germline CDR1 is MNHEY and CDR2 SVGAGI. CDR3: CASSPRDRVSSPLHF. DNA for the CDR3: TGTGCCAGCAGTCCTCGGGACAGGGTCAGTTCACCCCTCCACTTT.